Detailed here is one TCR beta chain. This clonotype was recorded only once. The specificity of this receptor is unknown. Qualities for individual bases were not recorded, and no much larger clone is one base off. Just one read gives weak support. The junction shows trimming of 2 bases on V and 2 bases on J, plus 17 bases between the germline ends. The germline V gene sets CDR1 to MNHNS and CDR2 to SASEGT. Its CDR3 holds 17 amino acids, cysteine through phenylalanine. Only the CDR3 portion is preserved as DNA: 51 bases, with reading frame beginning at the first base. TCR beta CDR3 regions were amplified from RNA transcripts for repertoire sequencing. HTBI primers and the Qiagen OneStep RT-PCR kit were used in a first-round RT-PCR, which was followed by a second-round multiplex PCR, size selection and purification. The libraries underwent paired-end sequencing with 100 bp reads on an Illumina HiSeq2000. The original pipeline was this. Reads were processed with SOAPnuke, discarding reads with adapters, uncalled bases, mean Phred below 15, or no exact constant-primer or identifier match. COPE v1.2.5 was used to merge the high-quality paired reads. Each unique nucleotide sequence was treated as a clonotype, and MiTCR v1.1 was used to align the clonotypes to the IMGT TRB V, D and J references. Only V-J combinations with frequency above 0.0001 were analysed, covering about 99% of repertoires. For each V-J combination, a TCR clonal expansion and chaos score was defined as the ratio of F50 clonal expansion to chaos observed in the TCRdist matrix. Features were reduced by Welch's t-statistics and random forest to over 10 V-J combinations, which fed a naive Bayes classifier. The Morisita-Horn index was used to measure how similar the thyroid and blood repertoires were. Using fastp trimming at Q25 and MiXCR clonotype assembly, TCRdb reanalyzed the public sequencing data and kept in-frame beta chains. Merged by CDR3 protein, the rows form single entries marked with the most common genes and DNA. TCRdb, not the authors, supplied the V and J calls. The sample table contains approximately 210,000 distinct CDR3 sequences; only one count was recorded for 25% to 30% of them. The ten most abundant clones make up about 8.2% of the sample.

The entry originates in a study of Graves' ophthalmopathy and Graves' hyperthyroidism (dated by TCRdb to about 2018). Notes on the research overall: Peripheral blood was collected at initial diagnosis, before any treatment. The 75 to 100 discovery patients were randomly split 7:3 into training and test sets. Following sampling, methimazole starting at 30 mg daily was administered to hyperthyroidism patients, and high-dose intravenous methylprednisolone was administered to ophthalmopathy patients. In over five hyperthyroidism patients, T-cell repertoires of thyroid tissue and blood were compared. In total, approximately 130 blood samples were TCR-sequenced: under 45 ophthalmopathy, around 75 hyperthyroidism and roughly 17 hyperthyroidism-to-ophthalmopathy patients. The study used signatures of the TCR beta repertoire to tell Graves' ophthalmopathy apart from Graves' hyperthyroidism and to predict which patients would progress to ophthalmopathy. For independent validation, a separate cohort was made up of fewer than 20 hyperthyroidism patients plus 17 patients who later progressed from hyperthyroidism to ophthalmopathy. To explore V-J signatures that distinguish ophthalmopathy from hyperthyroidism, a discovery set of about 99 patients was enrolled, made up of 43 with ophthalmopathy and roughly 55 with stable hyperthyroidism.

The study at large found these results: In validation, the model predicted ophthalmopathy progression with about 70% sensitivity and 72.22% specificity; approximately 12 predicted patients were CT-confirmed with GO in a median of approximately 6.5 months. Sample size was not predetermined statistically, and investigators were not blinded to group allocation. In cross-validation, the 13-signature model distinguished ophthalmopathy from stable hyperthyroidism with 85% to 90% sensitivity and around 81% specificity, and in the test set the corresponding values were around 80% and 75%. Most of the expanded thyroid clonotypes with a frequency above 0.001 were also detected in blood, and it was suggested that the thyroid immune response may be reflected by blood repertoires.

Patients with ophthalmopathy had moderately to severely active disease, with a Clinical Activity Score of 3 or more, a NOSPECS grade of 4 or more, and a disease duration of less than 3 months. Anyone with other autoimmune diseases, uncontrolled infections, pregnancy or lactation was excluded from the study. Clinical symptoms, serum thyroxine, TRAb, thyroid ultrasound and orbital computed tomography were used for diagnosis. PBMCs were isolated from 8 to 10 ml of fresh peripheral blood by Ficoll-Paque density gradient centrifugation. Trizol reagent was used to extract the total RNA, and its quality was then checked on an Agilent 2100 Bioanalyzer.

The receptor was isolated from a man aged 50 to 59 with Graves' ophthalmopathy. Donor details come from another sample of the same person, matched by shared clones. The specimen sequenced was peripheral blood. The chain is encoded by TRBV6-1 joined to TRBJ2-3; the D element could tentatively be TRBD1 or TRBD2, as 5 bases agree for each. The CDR3 has the sequence CASSEWQGSGYTDTQYF. The DNA sequence is given as TGTGCCAGCAGTGAATGGCAGGGAAGCGGCTACACAGATACGCAGTATTTT.